This T cell receptor (beta chain) came from a study of blood T cell repertoires in COVID-19. Study-wide context: Specimens from acute and convalescent COVID-19 originated in the United States, Italy and Spain.

TCRdb's copy holds only in-frame clones and misses some; the assay was immunoSEQ multiplex PCR. The table shows almost 300,000 clones, with about 87% occurring only once. Germline assignment: CDR1 MDHEN and CDR2 SYDVKM. CDR3 length: 14 amino acids. The V end was cut by 6 bases, the J end by 1 base, with 13 bases between. The chain links TRBV28 to TRBJ2-7; tentative D call: TRBD2 (5 bases). The sequence came from a man between 65 and 80 years old with acute or convalescent COVID-19. Sequencing was done on a sample of peripheral blood. Written as DNA, the CDR3 is TGTGCCAGCAGATCACTAGGAGAGTCCTACGAGCAGTACTTC. Translated: CASRSLGESYEQYF.